A single sample gave rise to the 16 T cell receptor beta chains below, sequenced in a study of T cell responses to AZD1222 COVID-19 vaccine. Clones were sequenced by immunoSEQ multiplex PCR, and TCRdb holds only the in-frame ones, with some missing. The sample contains 25,000 or so clones, 80% to 90% of which appear only once. This material consisted of peripheral blood, taken 28 days after the second AZD1222 dose. These receptors all stem from an adult who received the AZD1222 COVID-19 vaccine.

This clone showed up just once. The chain joins TRBV24-1 to TRBJ2-5; D might be TRBD1 (5 bases). The CDR3 totals 16 residues. Per the germline V gene, CDR1 is KGHDR and CDR2 is SFDVKD. Trimming took off 1 base at V and 2 bases at J, with 13 bases between the two ends. The CDR3 sequence: CATSDFGREGQETQYF. CDR3 nucleotides: TGTGCCACCAGTGATTTCGGCAGGGAAGGTCAAGAGACCCAGTACTTC.

The chain carries TRBV11-2 and TRBJ2-3; possibly TRBD2 for D (6 bases). V shed 5 bases and J shed 3 bases, with 15 bases lying between them. Per the germline V gene, CDR1 is SGHAT and CDR2 is FQNNGV. The CDR3 has 15 amino acids. CDR3 bases: TGTGCCAGCAGCCCCCCCGGGAGTAGAACAGATACGCAGTATTTT. As protein: CASSPPGSRTDTQYF.

This clone has a single count. V usage is TRBV29-1 and J usage is TRBJ2-3; D may be TRBD2 (6 bases). Trimming took off 7 bases at V and 0 bases at J, with 17 bases between the two ends. Germline V gene data show CDR1 as SQVTM and CDR2 as ANQGSEA. CDR3 size: 15 residues. The CDR3 DNA reads TGCAGCGGGGGGGAATCTAGCGAGAGCACAGATACGCAGTATTTT. Its protein is CSGGESSESTDTQYF.

The chain carries TRBV7-9 and TRBJ1-5; 7 bases are shared with TRBD1. Per the germline V gene, CDR1 is SEHNR and CDR2 is FQNEAQ (reference sequence). J lost 4 bases, V lost 4 bases, and 7 bases had no gene match. CDR3 length: 15 amino acids. Written as DNA, the CDR3 is TGTGCCAGCAGCTCGACAGGGAATTGGAATCAGCCCCAGCATTTT. It specifies CASSSTGNWNQPQHF.

The rearrangement links TRBV18 to TRBJ2-5; 7 bases match TRBD1. The CDR3 consists of 14 residues. The germline V gene encodes CDR1 KGHSH and CDR2 LQKENI. J was trimmed by 2 bases and V by 6 bases; bases with no gene match: 6. CDR3 in amino acids: CASSQQGIQETQYF. The CDR3 bases are TGTGCCAGCTCTCAACAGGGGATACAAGAGACCCAGTACTTC.

The rearrangement uses TRBV5-8 and TRBJ2-3; D might be TRBD2 (6 bases). Germline V gene sequence: CDR1 SGHTS, CDR2 YDEGEE. The V end lost 0 bases, the J end lost 4 bases, and 12 bases lay between the germline ends. The CDR3 is 15 amino acids. The CDR3 DNA sequence: TGTGCCAGCAGCTTGGGTACCCCGGGGGCAGATACGCAGTATTTT. This translates into CASSLGTPGADTQYF.

The V and J genes are TRBV11-2 and TRBJ2-7, with 9 bases lining up with TRBD2. CDR3 size: 15 residues. Unmatched junction bases numbered 15, after V lost 4 bases and J lost 11 bases. Germline V lookup: CDR1 SGHAT, CDR2 FQNNGV. The CDR3 nucleotides read TGTGCCAGCAGCTGGCAAACCCGCGCGGGAGGGCCAGAGTACTTC. This sequence encodes CASSWQTRAGGPEYF.

Details on this clone: The junction does not match germline at one end; this may be a read error. Other DNA sequences from this sample encode an identical CDR3 as well. This sequence joins TRBV28 and TRBJ1-4; the match to TRBD1 covers 7 bases. The CDR3 runs to 12 residues. The germline CDR1 and CDR2 sequences are MDHEN and SYDVKM. CDR3 protein: CASSPGGEKLFF. The CDR3 nucleotides read TGTGCCAGCAGCCCAGGGGGTGAAAAATTGTTTTTT.

V usage is TRBV24-1 and J usage is TRBJ2-3, with TRBD1 matching 12 bases. In germline, CDR1 is KGHDR, CDR2 SFDVKD. The CDR3 contains 13 residues. The ends lost 7 bases at V and 11 bases at J; junction bases unmatched: 6. The CDR3 bases are TGTGCCACCAGCCCCCGGGACAGGGGGCTGCAGTATTTT. This sequence encodes CATSPRDRGLQYF.

The gene calls are TRBV2 and TRBJ1-3, with D unclear. Germline V gene data show CDR1 as SNHLY and CDR2 as FYNNEI. V lost 6 bases and J lost 1, with 16 bases in between. The CDR3 is 16 amino acids. CDR3 nucleotides: TGTGCCAGCAGCCTGGGAAGGACCCAATCTGGAAACACCATATATTTT. It specifies CASSLGRTQSGNTIYF. The entire variable domain, with the rest obtained from reference TRBV2 and TRBJ1-3, is as follows: EPEVTQTPSHQVTQMGQEVILRCVPISNHLYFYWYRQILGQKVEFLVSFYNNEISEKSEIFDDQFSVERPDGSNFTLKIRSTKLEDSAMYFCASSLGRTQSGNTIYFGEGSWLTVV.

The V call is TRBV5-5, the J call TRBJ2-1, with TRBD2 matching over 7 bases. The CDR3 length is 16 residues. The junction had 11 bases not matched to a gene; V was cut back by 4 bases and J by 4 bases. The germline V gene has CDR1 SGHKS and CDR2 YYEKEE (reference sequence). The CDR3, as DNA: TGTGCCAGCAGCCCGTCGGCTAGCGGAGGTTACAATGAGCAGTTCTTC. This sequence encodes CASSPSASGGYNEQFF.

In its sample, this clone was seen once. The chain combines TRBV3-1 (or the pseudogene TRBV3-2) with TRBJ2-1, with D perhaps matching TRBD2 (5 bases). The V gene lost 3 bases and the J gene lost 3 bases, with 15 bases spanning the gap. The germline V gene has CDR1 LGHDT and CDR2 YNNKEL (reference sequence). This CDR3 spans 16 amino acids. The CDR3, as DNA: TGTGCCAGCAGCCAGGGCGGCCTCCGGGGCTACAATGAGCAGTTCTTC. Protein: CASSQGGLRGYNEQFF.

This clone was picked up a small number of times. This CDR3 reads CASSYRALGSPLHF. The CDR3 DNA reads TGTGCCAGCAGTTACAGGGCCCTAGGTTCACCCCTCCACTTT. This chain joins TRBV27 and TRBJ1-6; a possible D gene is TRBD1 (6 bases). V lost 4 bases and J lost 9, with 13 bases in between. Germline V lookup: CDR1 MNHEY, CDR2 SMNVEV (reference sequence). This CDR3 contains 14 residues.

This sequence joins TRBV30 and TRBJ1-5, with 7 bases identical to TRBD1. Germline V CDR1 and CDR2: GTSNPN, SVGIG (reference sequence). CDR3 length: 13 amino acids. The V segment lost 5 bases and the J segment 4 bases; nucleotides outside the gene matches: 5. This CDR3 reads CAWGTGANQPQHF. CDR3 nucleotide sequence: TGTGCCTGGGGTACAGGGGCGAATCAGCCCCAGCATTTT. The entire variable domain, with the rest obtained from reference TRBV30 and TRBJ1-5, is as follows: SQTIHQWPATLVQPVGSPLSLECTVEGTSNPNLYWYRQAAGRGLQLLFYSVGIGQISSEVPQNLSASRPQDRQFILSSKKLLLSDSGFYLCAWGTGANQPQHFGDGTRLSIL.

The V call is TRBV18, the J call TRBJ2-7, with TRBD2 identical over 15 bases. CDR1 KGHSH and CDR2 LQKENI come from the germline V gene. Germline trimming cut 6 bases from V and 1 base from J; bases unmatched to any gene: 4. The CDR3 covers 16 residues. CDR3 DNA sequence: TGTGCCAGCTCCCAAGGGACTAGCGGGAGGTCCTACGAGCAGTACTTC. This encodes CASSQGTSGRSYEQYF.

CDR3 coding DNA: TGCGCCAGCAGCCATCCAGGGGAAAACACTGAAGCTTTCTTT. Translation gives CASSHPGENTEAFF. The rearrangement links TRBV4-1 to TRBJ1-1; tentatively, D is TRBD1 (6 bases). The CDR3 consists of 14 residues. Trimming left V 3 bases short and J 2 bases short, with 10 bases between. Germline CDR1 reads MGHRA; CDR2 reads YSYEKL.